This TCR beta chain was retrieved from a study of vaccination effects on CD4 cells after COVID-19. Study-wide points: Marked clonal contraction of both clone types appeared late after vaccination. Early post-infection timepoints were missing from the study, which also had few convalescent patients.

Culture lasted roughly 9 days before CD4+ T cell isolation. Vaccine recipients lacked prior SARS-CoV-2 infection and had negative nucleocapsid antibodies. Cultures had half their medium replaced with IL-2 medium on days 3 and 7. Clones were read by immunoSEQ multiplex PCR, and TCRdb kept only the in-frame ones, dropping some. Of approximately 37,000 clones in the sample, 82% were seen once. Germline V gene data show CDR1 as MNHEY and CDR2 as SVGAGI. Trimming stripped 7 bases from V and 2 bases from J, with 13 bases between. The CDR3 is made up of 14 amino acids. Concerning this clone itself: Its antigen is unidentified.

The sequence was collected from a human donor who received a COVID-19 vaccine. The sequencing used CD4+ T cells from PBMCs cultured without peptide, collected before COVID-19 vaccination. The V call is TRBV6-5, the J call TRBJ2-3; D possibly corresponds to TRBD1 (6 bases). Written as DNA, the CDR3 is TGTGCCAGCAAGCAGGGACAAACCACAGATACGCAGTATTTT. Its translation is CASKQGQTTDTQYF.